One and the same sample provided the 9 T cell receptor beta chains below, sequenced in a study of blood T cell repertoires in COVID-19. Only in-frame clones appear in the TCRdb table, and some are missing; sequencing was by immunoSEQ multiplex PCR. The table has approximately 99,000 clones, about two thirds seen once. The sample was peripheral blood. These receptors were collected from a woman aged 40 to 55 with acute or convalescent COVID-19.

In this sample, this clone turned up a few times. The chain couples TRBV12-3 or TRBV12-4 to TRBJ1-2; a weak D match, TRBD1 (6 bases). V shed 3 bases and J shed 6 bases, with 11 bases lying between them. The CDR3 is 13 residues long. CDR3 protein: CASSFRGGNGYTF. The CDR3 DNA reads TGTGCCAGCAGTTTCAGGGGTGGTAATGGCTACACCTTC.

CDR3 in DNA: TGTGCCAGTAGTATAGGGGCGGAGACCCAGTACTTC. Translated: CASSIGAETQYF. The rearrangement uses TRBV19 and TRBJ2-5; D unclear. The V gene's germline CDR1 is LNHDA and CDR2 SQIVND (reference sequence). The CDR3 is 12 amino acids. Trimming shortened V by 1 base and J by 5 bases, and 5 bases separated the two germline ends. Combining the CDR3 with reference TRBV19 and TRBJ2-5 gives the whole variable domain DGGITQSPKYLFRKEGQNVTLSCEQNLNHDAMYWYRQDPGQGLRLIYYSQIVNDFQKGDIAEGYSVSREKKESFPLTVTSAQKNPTAFYLCASSIGAETQYFGPGTRLLVL.

This sequence joins TRBV7-2 and TRBJ2-2, with 7 bases that match TRBD1. Germline values: CDR1 SGHTA, CDR2 FQGNSA. J lost 3 bases, V lost 3 bases, and 10 bases had no gene match. This CDR3 contains 17 residues. CDR3 sequence: CASSFPRQGGDTGELFF. For the CDR3, the DNA is TGTGCCAGCAGCTTTCCGAGACAGGGTGGGGACACCGGGGAGCTGTTTTTT.

V and J are TRBV20-1 and TRBJ2-7; TRBD1 matches 9 bases. Trimming removed 8 bases from V and 5 bases from J; junction bases left unmatched: 4. The CDR3 consists of 11 residues. Germline values: CDR1 DFQATT, CDR2 SNEGSKA (reference sequence). The CDR3 nucleotides read TGCAGTCCCCGACAGGGGGACGAGCAGTACTTC. This gives the protein CSPRQGDEQYF.

This clone has only one observation. The chain is built from TRBV30 and TRBJ1-6, with D tentatively TRBD1 (5 bases). Germline loops: CDR1 GTSNPN, CDR2 SVGIG (reference sequence). The CDR3 totals 15 residues. The V gene lost 1 base and the J gene lost 1 base, with 8 bases spanning the gap. DNA for the CDR3: TGTGCCTGGAGTGGGAGACAGTCCTATAATTCACCCCTCCACTTT. Amino acid sequence: CAWSGRQSYNSPLHF.

This CDR3 reads CASSETGAATNEKLFF. The CDR3 DNA reads as TGTGCCAGCAGTGAGACAGGGGCGGCAACTAATGAAAAACTGTTTTTT. The chain recombines TRBV25-1 with TRBJ1-4; TRBD1 matches at 8 bases. The germline CDR1 and CDR2 sequences are MGHDK and SYGVNS. V lost 3 bases, J lost 0 bases, and 3 bases stayed unmatched. CDR3 length: 16 amino acids.

The rearrangement uses TRBV3-1 (or the pseudogene TRBV3-2) and TRBJ2-6; no reliable D call. There are 15 residues in the CDR3. With 0 bases removed from V and 1 base from J, the gap between germline ends came to 4 bases. The V gene's germline CDR1 is LGHDT and CDR2 YNNKEL (reference sequence). CDR3 bases: TGTGCCAGCAGCCAAGATAATTCTGGGGCCAACGTCCTGACTTTC. As protein: CASSQDNSGANVLTF.

The rearrangement links TRBV6-5 to TRBJ1-4, with TRBD1 matching over 7 bases. The CDR3 loop spans 15 amino acids. Losses at the gene ends were 0 bases for V and 8 bases for J; bases not matched to a gene: 6. The germline gives CDR1 MNHEY, CDR2 SVGAGI. DNA for the CDR3: TGTGCCAGCAGTTACTCCTGGACAGGTGACGAAAAACTGTTTTTT. It translates to CASSYSWTGDEKLFF.

This chain uses TRBV9 with TRBJ1-3; weak D call: TRBD1 (5 bases). Trimming shortened V by 3 bases and J by 0 bases, and 13 bases separated the two germline ends. Germline V gene data show CDR1 as SGDLS and CDR2 as YYNGEE. The CDR3 runs 16 residues. The CDR3 sequence: CASSALPDSSGNTIYF. The CDR3 bases are TGTGCCAGCAGCGCCCTACCTGACAGCTCTGGAAACACCATATATTTT. The variable domain in full, completed from reference TRBV9 and TRBJ1-3, reads DSGVTQTPKHLITATGQRVTLRCSPRSGDLSVYWYQQSLDQGLQFLIQYYNGEERAKGNILERFSAQQFPDLHSELNLSSLELGDSALYFCASSALPDSSGNTIYFGEGSWLTVV.